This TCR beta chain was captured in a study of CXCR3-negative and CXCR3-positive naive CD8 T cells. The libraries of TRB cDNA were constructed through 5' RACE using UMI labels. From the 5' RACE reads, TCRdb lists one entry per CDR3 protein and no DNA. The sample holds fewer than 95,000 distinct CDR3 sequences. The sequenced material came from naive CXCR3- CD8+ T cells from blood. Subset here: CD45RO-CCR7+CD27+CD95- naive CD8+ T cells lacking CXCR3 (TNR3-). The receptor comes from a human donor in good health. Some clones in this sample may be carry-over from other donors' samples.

CDR3 in amino acids: CASSYQGDNTEAFF. The rearrangement uses TRBV6-6 and TRBJ1-1; TCRdb gives TRBD1 as the D gene, but with no DNA this cannot be confirmed. Germline CDR1 and CDR2: MNHNY and SVGAGI (reference sequence). The CDR3 sequence is 14 residues long.